This TCR beta chain was found in a study of blood T cell repertoires in COVID-19. Overall study context: Italy, Spain and the United States were the sources of the convalescent and acute COVID-19 samples. Sources were T cells, B-cell-depleted T cells, or PBMCs; the material itself was cDNA or gDNA.

One Seattle source followed patients from active infection through their disease course. CDR1 is SGHTA and CDR2 is FQGNSA in the germline V gene. V shed 5 bases, J shed 5 bases, and the junction held 6 bases outside the gene matches. The CDR3 runs 14 residues. Authors' processing steps: Estimation of nucleated cell counts relied on the amplification of reference gene primers. Libraries were prepared by immunoSEQ multiplex PCR; TCRdb keeps only in-frame clonotypes and omits some of them. V, J and clone size are those of that table, while D and trimming were read from the DNA. The data show some 260,000 clones, 88% seen once.

The TCR comes from a woman younger than 45 with COVID-19, enrolled during active disease. The V call is TRBV7-2, the J call TRBJ1-1, with TRBD1 matching 9 bases. The sample comprised peripheral blood. CDR3 in DNA: TGTGCCAGCAGCCTGACTGGACAGGGGACTGAAGCTTTCTTT. This sequence encodes CASSLTGQGTEAFF.